What follows are 8 T cell receptor beta chains derived from one specimen sequenced in a study of cytotoxic CD8 clonotypes in ibrutinib-treated CLL. Only in-frame clones appear in the TCRdb table, and some are missing; sequencing was by immunoSEQ multiplex PCR. This sample carries about 150,000 clones, about 80% of them seen once, and the ten largest clones take around 4.9%. The sequencing used PBMCs, collected after 24 months of ibrutinib treatment. The source is a human donor with chronic lymphocytic leukemia.

The chain joins TRBV28 to TRBJ2-7; D remains unclear. The CDR3 totals 12 residues. Germline assignment: CDR1 MDHEN and CDR2 SYDVKM. Trimming pared 6 bases from V and 4 bases from J, leaving 10 bases between. The CDR3 here is CASRRTTYEQYF. CDR3 DNA sequence: TGTGCCAGCAGACGCACCACATACGAGCAGTACTTC.

The V and J genes are TRBV7-6 and TRBJ2-2; D is undetermined. CDR1 and CDR2 from the germline V gene are SGHVS and FNYEAQ. This CDR3 comprises 12 residues. V was shortened by 5 bases and J by 5 bases, with 6 bases between the two germline ends. CDR3 bases: TGTGCCAGCAGCACCCAGACCGGGGAGCTGTTTTTT. This translates into CASSTQTGELFF.

The chain joins TRBV19 to TRBJ2-5; either TRBD1 or TRBD2 may fit D (5 bases each). This CDR3 comprises 13 residues. Germline V gives CDR1 LNHDA, CDR2 SQIVND (reference sequence). Trimming stripped 3 bases from V and 5 bases from J, with 10 bases between. CDR3 nucleotide sequence: TGTGCCAGTAGTATCGGGGACGCCGAGACCCAGTACTTC. As protein: CASSIGDAETQYF.

This clone came up once. The rearrangement links TRBV7-9 to TRBJ1-4; TRBD1 is a possible D gene (6 bases). CDR3 length: 14 amino acids. Germline loops: CDR1 SEHNR, CDR2 FQNEAQ (reference sequence). V dropped 4 bases and J dropped 4 bases, with 10 bases sitting between them. CDR3 nucleotide sequence: TGTGCCAGCAGCTCACAGGGTGTTAATGAAAAACTGTTTTTT. This encodes CASSSQGVNEKLFF.

This chain links TRBV19 with TRBJ2-3; perhaps D is TRBD1 or TRBD2 (5 bases each). Germline lookup yields CDR1 LNHDA and CDR2 SQIVND (reference sequence). The CDR3 has 13 amino acids. V was cut by 3 bases and J by 14 bases, with 18 bases left in between. CDR3 DNA: TGTGCCAGTAGTATTCCGGGGTCCAGGGTTCGGTATTTT. Protein sequence: CASSIPGSRVRYF.

The V gene is TRBV7-2, the J gene TRBJ1-1, with D hard to call. The CDR3 length is 13 residues. Per the germline V gene, CDR1 is SGHTA and CDR2 is FQGNSA. Trimming left V 1 base short and J 11 bases short, with 14 bases between. As DNA, the CDR3 is TGTGCCAGCAGCTTAGGCGGCAGTAAAGGGGCTTTCTTT. It translates to CASSLGGSKGAFF. The full variable domain, in which reference TRBV7-2 and TRBJ1-1 provide the parts outside the CDR3, is GAGVSQSPSNKVTEKGKDVELRCDPISGHTALYWYRQSLGQGLEFLIYFQGNSAPDKSGLPSDRFSAERTGGSVSTLTIQRTQQEDSAVYLCASSLGGSKGAFFGQGTRLTVV.

This chain uses TRBV29-1 with TRBJ2-3; 9 bases fit TRBD2. The CDR3 covers 14 residues. In germline, CDR1 is SQVTM, CDR2 ANQGSEA. After removal of 5 bases from V and 5 bases from J, the junction contained 8 bases not matched to a gene. The CDR3 spells CSVNAGGPRDTQYF. For the CDR3, the DNA is TGCAGCGTTAACGCGGGGGGGCCGCGAGATACGCAGTATTTT.

This clone came up a few times. The chain links TRBV4-3 to TRBJ2-3; TRBD1 is a possible D gene (6 bases). CDR1 is LGHNA, CDR2 YSLEER, per germline. Trimming took off 5 bases at V and 8 bases at J, with 17 bases between the two ends. This CDR3 region has 14 residues. CDR3 sequence (DNA): TGCGCCAGCAGCAACTCTCTGGGGGCGGGTACGCAGTATTTT. Its protein product is CASSNSLGAGTQYF.